This TCR beta chain was sequenced in a study of control samples from healthy donors and cancer patients. The V end lost 1 base, the J end lost 2 bases, and 9 bases lay between the germline ends. From germline, CDR1 is MGHRA and CDR2 YSYEKL. The CDR3 is 15 residues long. This clone was counted only a few times. Libraries were prepared by immunoSEQ multiplex PCR; TCRdb keeps only in-frame clonotypes and omits some of them. The table lists 150,000 to 180,000 clones, over 90% of them singletons. The sequenced sample consisted of blood. The clonotype comes from a man over 45 in good health. The gene calls are TRBV4-1 and TRBJ1-3, with D hard to call. CDR3 bases: TGCGCCAGCAGCCAAGGTGGGAAAGCTGGAAACACCATATATTTT. Its translation is CASSQGGKAGNTIYF.